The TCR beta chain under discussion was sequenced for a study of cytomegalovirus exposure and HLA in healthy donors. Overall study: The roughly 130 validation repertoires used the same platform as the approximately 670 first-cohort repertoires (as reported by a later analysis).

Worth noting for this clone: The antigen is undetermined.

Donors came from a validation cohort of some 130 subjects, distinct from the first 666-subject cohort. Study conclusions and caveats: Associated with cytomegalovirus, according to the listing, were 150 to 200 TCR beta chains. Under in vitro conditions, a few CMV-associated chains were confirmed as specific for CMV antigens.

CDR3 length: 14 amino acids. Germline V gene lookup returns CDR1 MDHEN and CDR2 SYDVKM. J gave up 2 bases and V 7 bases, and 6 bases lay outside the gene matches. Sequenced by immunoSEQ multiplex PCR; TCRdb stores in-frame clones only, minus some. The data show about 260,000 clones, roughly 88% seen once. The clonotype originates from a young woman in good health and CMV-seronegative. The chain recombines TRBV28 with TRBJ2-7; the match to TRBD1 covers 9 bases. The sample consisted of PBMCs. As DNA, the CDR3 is TGTGCCAGCAACTCCAGACAGGGGGCCTACGAGCAGTACTTC. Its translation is CASNSRQGAYEQYF. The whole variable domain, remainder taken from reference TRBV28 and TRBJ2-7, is DVKVTQSSRYLVKRTGEKVFLECVQDMDHENMFWYRQDPGLGLRLIYFSYDVKMKEKGDIPEGYSVSREKKERFSLILESASTNQTSMYLCASNSRQGAYEQYFGPGTRLTVT.